This entry lists 29 T cell receptor beta chains sequenced from one sample in a study of cytomegalovirus exposure and HLA in healthy donors. The primer mix had 60 Vbeta and 13 Jbeta primers. TCRdb's table, derived via immunoSEQ multiplex PCR, lists solely in-frame clones and lacks some. The data show 100,000 or so clones, with around three quarters seen just once and roughly 5% held by the top ten. The sequenced sample consisted of PBMCs. These receptors originate from a man aged 25-45 years in good health and CMV-seropositive.

The chain couples TRBV15 to TRBJ2-7; TRBD1 might be the D (5 bases). V was cut by 8 bases and J by 6 bases, with 23 bases left in between. Germline V gives CDR1 LNHNV, CDR2 YYDKDF (reference sequence). This CDR3 is built from 15 residues. Written as DNA, the CDR3 is TGTGCCACCTCCCCGTCTGGGGCCCACAGGTTCGAGCAGTACTTC. As protein: CATSPSGAHRFEQYF.

The chain couples TRBV28 to TRBJ1-1, with a tentative D call TRBD1 (6 bases). The CDR3 is 14 amino acids. The V gene lost 4 bases and the J gene lost 2 bases, with 11 bases spanning the gap. Germline lookup yields CDR1 MDHEN and CDR2 SYDVKM. The CDR3 nucleotides are TGTGCCAGCAGTTCGACAGGTCTAAACACTGAAGCTTTCTTT. It codes for CASSSTGLNTEAFF.

The CDR3 region is CASSPAAAGGYEQYF. The CDR3 bases are TGTGCCAGCAGCCCCGCCGCGGCAGGGGGGTACGAGCAGTACTTC. The V gene is TRBV7-2, the J gene TRBJ2-7; D is possibly TRBD1 (7 bases). This CDR3 is built from 15 residues. Trimming stripped 5 bases from V and 4 bases from J, with 18 bases between. The germline V gene encodes CDR1 SGHTA and CDR2 FQGNSA.

V and J are TRBV4-2 and TRBJ2-1; D perhaps matches TRBD2 (5 bases). Trimming shortened V by 4 bases and J by 15 bases, and 19 bases separated the two germline ends. Looked up from germline, CDR1 is LGHNA and CDR2 is YNFKEQ. The CDR3 sequence is 13 residues long. CDR3 amino acids: CASSRMGEGRRFF. CDR3 nucleotide sequence: TGTGCCAGCAGCCGCATGGGAGAGGGTCGTAGGTTCTTC.

V and J are TRBV9 and TRBJ2-7; TRBD2 matches 8 bases. CDR3 length: 15 residues. The germline V gene has CDR1 SGDLS and CDR2 YYNGEE. Unmatched junction bases numbered 6, after V lost 0 bases and J lost 4 bases. CDR3 residues: CASSVEPAGAYEQYF. CDR3 coding DNA: TGTGCCAGCAGCGTAGAACCAGCGGGAGCGTACGAGCAGTACTTC.

V and J are TRBV2 and TRBJ2-7, with D perhaps matching TRBD2 (7 bases). Germline V lookup: CDR1 SNHLY, CDR2 FYNNEI. The ends were cut back, 8 bases at V and 6 bases at J, with 17 bases in the middle. CDR3 length equals 13 residues. The chain's CDR3 is CASSLVRGGEQYF. CDR3 nucleotides: TGTGCCAGCTCCCTGGTGAGGGGGGGCGAGCAGTACTTC.

J is TRBJ2-1 and V is TRBV5-1; no definite D call. The germline V gene encodes CDR1 SGHRS and CDR2 YFSETQ. Trimming left V 0 bases short and J 6 bases short, with 4 bases between. The CDR3 extends over 12 amino acids. The CDR3 DNA sequence: TGCGCCAGCAGCTTGGATCTCAATGAGCAGTTCTTC. Its protein is CASSLDLNEQFF. The whole variable domain, remainder taken from reference TRBV5-1 and TRBJ2-1, is KAGVTQTPRYLIKTRGQQVTLSCSPISGHRSVSWYQQTPGQGLQFLFEYFSETQRNKGNFPGRFSGRQFSNSRSEMNVSTLELGDSALYLCASSLDLNEQFFGPGTRLTVL.

The gene calls are TRBV12-5 and TRBJ2-7, with unresolved D. Germline CDR1 reads LGHNT; CDR2 reads FRNRAP. The CDR3 is 10 amino acids. The DNA for the CDR3 is TGTGCCCCACCAGGCGTCGAGCAGTACTTC. As protein: CAPPGVEQYF.

The rearrangement joins TRBV18 to TRBJ1-2; possible D gene TRBD1, 6 bases. Germline V gives CDR1 KGHSH, CDR2 LQKENI. V dropped 3 bases and J dropped 3 bases, with 23 bases sitting between them. The CDR3 is 18 residues long. The CDR3 protein is CASSPSKVARGVHYGYTF. The CDR3 coding sequence is TGTGCCAGCTCACCCTCGAAAGTGGCCAGGGGCGTTCACTATGGCTACACCTTC.

This chain links TRBV14 with TRBJ2-7, with a possible D match to TRBD1 (5 bases). Germline loops: CDR1 SGHDN, CDR2 FVKESK. V was trimmed by 1 base and J by 7 bases, leaving 17 bases between them. The CDR3 is 15 residues long. The CDR3: CASSQGGRVAGEQYV. As DNA, the CDR3 is TGTGCCAGCAGCCAAGGGGGCAGGGTAGCCGGTGAGCAGTACGTC.

Here the CDR3 DNA reads TGTGCCAGCAGCTTCAGGGAAGGCTCTTACGAGCAGTACTTC. Translated: CASSFREGSYEQYF. V and J are TRBV13 and TRBJ2-7; maybe TRBD1 (5 bases). Trimming shortened V by 3 bases and J by 4 bases, and 13 bases separated the two germline ends. CDR3 length: 14 residues. Germline V gene sequence: CDR1 PRHDT, CDR2 FYEKMQ (reference sequence).

The rearrangement links TRBV19 to TRBJ2-1, with 7 bases aligning to TRBD1. Germline V gene sequence: CDR1 LNHDA, CDR2 SQIVND (reference sequence). CDR3 length equals 17 residues. Germline trimming cut 10 bases from V and 8 bases from J; bases unmatched to any gene: 23. This chain's CDR3 is CAIKCHQVVQGVYEQFF. CDR3 sequence (DNA): TGTGCCATTAAGTGTCACCAGGTCGTCCAGGGGGTATATGAGCAGTTCTTC.

The V and J genes are TRBV6-5 and TRBJ2-7; TRBD2 aligns across 8 bases. The CDR3 sequence is 14 residues long. Germline-derived CDR1 and CDR2 are MNHEY and SVGAGI. The junction had 5 bases not matched to a gene; V was cut back by 4 bases and J by 3 bases. Here the CDR3 reads CASSFLTSVYEQYF. CDR3 DNA sequence: TGTGCCAGCAGTTTCCTGACTAGCGTCTACGAGCAGTACTTC.

The gene calls are TRBV10-3 and TRBJ1-4; TRBD1 agrees at 8 bases. In germline, CDR1 is ENHRY, CDR2 SYGVKD. The CDR3 is 14 residues long. V lost 6 bases, J lost 7 bases, and 7 bases stayed unmatched. The CDR3 bases are TGTGCCATCAGCTCGACAGGGGTGGGTGAAAAACTGTTTTTT. This encodes CAISSTGVGEKLFF.

V gene TRBV5-1 combines with J gene TRBJ1-5; D may be TRBD1 (5 bases). There are 14 residues in the CDR3. Germline lookup yields CDR1 SGHRS and CDR2 YFSETQ. Trimming stripped 0 bases from V and 3 bases from J, with 7 bases between. The CDR3 DNA sequence: TGCGCCAGCAGCTTGGAGGGGCACAATCAGCCCCAGCATTTT. This translates into CASSLEGHNQPQHF.

V is TRBV27 and J is TRBJ1-2, with D possibly TRBD1 on 5 matching bases. CDR3 size: 19 residues. The V end was cut by 5 bases, the J end by 6 bases, with 31 bases between. Germline values: CDR1 MNHEY, CDR2 SMNVEV (reference sequence). The chain's CDR3 is CASSPRTLRPTADPHGYTF. The CDR3 nucleotides read TGTGCCAGCAGTCCGAGGACCCTTCGCCCGACAGCAGACCCTCATGGCTACACCTTC.

The genes are TRBV6-1 and TRBJ2-7; 11 bases fit TRBD2. V shed 2 bases, J shed 4 bases, and the junction held 4 bases outside the gene matches. The CDR3 length is 15 residues. Germline CDR1 reads MNHNS; CDR2 reads SASEGT. The CDR3 region is CASSEQLAGAYEQYV. CDR3 DNA: TGTGCCAGCAGTGAACAACTAGCGGGGGCGTACGAGCAGTACGTC.

The rearrangement links TRBV5-1 to TRBJ1-5; a possible D gene is TRBD1 (5 bases). Trimming pared 0 bases from V and 2 bases from J, leaving 15 bases between. The CDR3 has 17 residues. Germline CDR1 is SGHRS and CDR2 is YFSETQ. CDR3 region: CASSLGGGRGGNQPQHF. The CDR3 DNA reads as TGCGCCAGCAGCTTGGGGGGGGGTCGGGGAGGCAATCAGCCCCAGCATTTT. Full variable domain (outside the CDR3, taken from reference TRBV5-1 and TRBJ1-5): KAGVTQTPRYLIKTRGQQVTLSCSPISGHRSVSWYQQTPGQGLQFLFEYFSETQRNKGNFPGRFSGRQFSNSRSEMNVSTLELGDSALYLCASSLGGGRGGNQPQHFGDGTRLSIL.

The genes are TRBV19 and TRBJ1-3, with 9 nucleotides matching TRBD1. The CDR3 spans 16 residues. V lost 6 bases, J lost 4 bases, and 10 bases stayed unmatched. From germline, CDR1 is LNHDA and CDR2 SQIVND (reference sequence). The CDR3 is CASSIGGQGKGNTIYF. The CDR3, as DNA: TGTGCCAGTAGCATTGGAGGACAGGGGAAGGGAAACACCATATATTTT.

The rearrangement joins TRBV11-2 to TRBJ1-6; D possibly corresponds to TRBD1 (6 bases). This CDR3 is built from 14 residues. Germline assignment: CDR1 SGHAT and CDR2 FQNNGV. V lost 4 bases, J lost 8 bases, and 12 bases lay in between. The DNA for the CDR3 is TGTGCCAGCAGCTCCGACAGGAATTATTCACCCCTCCACTTT. Translated, it gives CASSSDRNYSPLHF.

The chain links TRBV6-5 to TRBJ2-2; the D gene is possibly TRBD1 (6 bases). The CDR3 sequence is 14 residues long. Trimming shortened V by 6 bases and J by 1 base, and 9 bases separated the two germline ends. CDR1 and CDR2 from the germline V gene are MNHEY and SVGAGI. The CDR3 DNA reads TGTGCCAGCAGCGACAGGTTGAACACCGGGGAGCTGTTTTTT. Encoded protein: CASSDRLNTGELFF.

CDR3 loop: CASSIIAGNTGELFF. Written as DNA, the CDR3 is TGTGCCAGTAGTATAATTGCGGGGAACACCGGGGAGCTGTTTTTT. The rearrangement uses TRBV19 and TRBJ2-2; maybe TRBD2 (5 bases). Between the trimmed V and J ends, which lost 2 bases and 1 base, there was a span of 8 bases. The CDR3 is made up of 15 amino acids. Germline CDR1 is LNHDA and CDR2 is SQIVND (reference sequence).

V is TRBV7-3 and J is TRBJ2-5, with D possibly TRBD1 on 6 matching bases. V lost 5 bases, J lost 5 bases, and 12 bases lay in between. The CDR3 consists of 13 residues. Per the germline V gene, CDR1 is SGHTA and CDR2 is FQGTGA. CDR3 amino acids: CASSEGQRETQYF. CDR3 DNA sequence: TGTGCCAGCAGCGAAGGACAGAGGGAGACCCAGTACTTC.

The chain has TRBV30 and TRBJ2-3, with D possibly matching TRBD2 (7 bases). With 2 bases removed from V and 4 bases from J, the gap between germline ends came to 16 bases. The CDR3 runs 15 residues. The germline V gene has CDR1 GTSNPN and CDR2 SVGIG (reference sequence). The CDR3 sequence: CAWSKGGAGADTQYF. CDR3 DNA: TGTGCCTGGAGTAAGGGGGGGGCGGGGGCAGATACGCAGTATTTT.

This sequence joins TRBV29-1 and TRBJ1-4, with TRBD1 as a possible D gene (5 bases). The V and J ends lost 7 bases and 7 bases respectively, with 19 bases between them. The CDR3 has 14 amino acids. Germline lookup yields CDR1 SQVTM and CDR2 ANQGSEA. The CDR3 here is CSASDGATGEKLFF. Written as DNA, the CDR3 is TGCAGCGCCTCAGATGGGGCCACTGGTGAAAAACTGTTTTTT.

This clone was counted a few times. The sample has other DNA sequences that encode this CDR3 too. The V and J genes are TRBV28 and TRBJ2-1, with D perhaps matching TRBD1 (7 bases). Germline CDR1 MDHEN, CDR2 SYDVKM. V lost 8 bases and J 2 bases, leaving 13 bases between the germline ends. The CDR3 length is 14 residues. The DNA of the CDR3 is TGTGCCAGCGGTCAGGGGGGTCCCTACAATGAGCAGTTCTTC. Protein sequence: CASGQGGPYNEQFF.

The sample holds one count of this clone. This chain connects TRBV6-6 to TRBJ1-1, with D possibly being TRBD1 (5 bases). Germline lookup yields CDR1 MNHNY and CDR2 SVGAGI (reference sequence). The CDR3 loop spans 13 amino acids. Trimming shortened V by 2 bases and J by 1 base, and 5 bases separated the two germline ends. CDR3 bases: TGTGCCAGCAGTTACCAGGGGAACACTGAAGCTTTCTTT. It encodes CASSYQGNTEAFF.

V is TRBV5-8 and J is TRBJ2-1, with a possible D match to TRBD1 (5 bases). Germline V gene sequence: CDR1 SGHTS, CDR2 YDEGEE. This CDR3 spans 15 amino acids. The V gene lost 4 bases and the J gene lost 5 bases, with 16 bases spanning the gap. The CDR3 sequence is CASSPRRKGDNEQFF. The CDR3 region has the DNA TGTGCCAGCAGCCCACGTAGGAAAGGGGACAATGAGCAGTTCTTC. The full variable domain, completed using reference TRBV5-8 and TRBJ2-1, is EAGVTQSPTHLIKTRGQQATLRCSPISGHTSVYWYQQALGLGLQFLLWYDEGEERNRGNFPPRFSGRQFPNYSSELNVNALELEDSALYLCASSPRRKGDNEQFFGPGTRLTVL.

The V call is TRBV7-3, the J call TRBJ1-6; possibly TRBD1 for D (5 bases). The CDR3 sequence is 19 residues long. V lost 5 bases to trimming and J lost 9 bases, with 29 bases between them. Looked up from germline, CDR1 is SGHTA and CDR2 is FQGTGA. In DNA, the CDR3 is TGTGCCAGCAGCACCTACAAACCCCCAGGGTTGAGATCATTTTCACCCCTCCACTTT. This gives the protein CASSTYKPPGLRSFSPLHF.